The count of the clone carrying this TCR beta chain is one. The sample is drawn from a study of shared clonotypes between healthy human individuals. Assay: immunoSEQ multiplex PCR; the TCRdb copy retains only in-frame clones and omits some. Among hundreds of thousands of clones, 96% were seen once, and the ten largest hold less than 0.25%. Germline assignment: CDR1 SNHLY and CDR2 FYNNEI. V trimming: 4 bases; J trimming: 4 bases; junction bases outside the gene matches: 3. The CDR3 consists of 13 residues. Naive CD8 cells were CD45RO-negative, positively selected for CCR7, excluding terminally differentiated effector memory CD45RA+ cells.

The receptor was isolated from a man between 25 and 39 years old in good health. The sequenced sample was naive CD8+ T cells sorted from blood. The rearrangement joins TRBV2 to TRBJ1-2, with 7 bases matching TRBD1. The CDR3 sequence is CASSGGGVYGYTF. The CDR3 nucleotides are TGTGCCAGCAGTGGAGGGGGCGTCTATGGCTACACCTTC.